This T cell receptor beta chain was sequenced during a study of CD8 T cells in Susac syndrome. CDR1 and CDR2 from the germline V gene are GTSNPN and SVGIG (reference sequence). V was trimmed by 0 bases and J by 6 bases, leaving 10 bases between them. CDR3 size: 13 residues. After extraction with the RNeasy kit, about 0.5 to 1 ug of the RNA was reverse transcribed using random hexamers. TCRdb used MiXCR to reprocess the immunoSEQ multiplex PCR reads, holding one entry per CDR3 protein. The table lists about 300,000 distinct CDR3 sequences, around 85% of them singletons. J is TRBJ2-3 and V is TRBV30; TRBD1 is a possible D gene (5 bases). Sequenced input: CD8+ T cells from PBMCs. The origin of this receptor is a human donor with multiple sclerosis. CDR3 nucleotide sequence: TGTGCCTGGAGTGTAATGGGGCAGGATACGCAGTATTTT. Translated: CAWSVMGQDTQYF.